The 8 T cell receptor beta chains in this list originate from one sample, sequenced in a study of cytomegalovirus exposure and HLA in healthy donors. The PCR employed 60 Vbeta primers together with 13 Jbeta primers. Clones were read by immunoSEQ multiplex PCR, and TCRdb kept only the in-frame ones, dropping some. Of approximately 60,000 clones in the sample, approximately 80% are singletons; the top ten hold roughly 4.5%. The sequenced sample was PBMCs. These receptors all come from a man under 40 in good health and CMV-seronegative.

Comment on this clone: A junction boundary mismatches the germline segment, possibly from a read error. The V call is TRBV7-9, the J call TRBJ1-1, with 8 bases aligning to TRBD1. Germline V gene data show CDR1 as SEHNR and CDR2 as FQNEAQ (reference sequence). The CDR3 runs to 14 residues. This chain's CDR3 is CSSSLVRQGSGAFF. Here the CDR3 DNA reads TGTTCCAGCAGCTTAGTCCGACAGGGGTCCGGGGCTTTCTTT.

The table lists this clone with a count of one. A far larger clone is a single base away, which makes a read error likely. J is TRBJ2-7 and V is TRBV7-2, with D perhaps TRBD2 (6 bases). Germline V gives CDR1 SGHTA, CDR2 FQGNSA. The CDR3 is 13 amino acids. V lost 1 base and J lost 3, with 7 bases in between. CDR3 amino acids: CASSLVGGYEQYF. The CDR3 DNA sequence: TGTGCCAGCAGCTTAGTGGGGGGCTACGAGCAGTACTTC.

The chain joins TRBV13 to TRBJ1-2, with D possibly being TRBD1 (5 bases). The CDR3 spans 14 residues. CDR1 and CDR2 from the germline V gene are PRHDT and FYEKMQ (reference sequence). V was shortened by 5 bases and J by 7 bases, with 17 bases between the two germline ends. This chain's CDR3 is CASSPGLGEFGYTF. As DNA, the CDR3 is TGTGCCAGCAGCCCCGGGCTAGGGGAATTTGGCTACACCTTC. The full variable domain, rest sourced from reference TRBV13 and TRBJ1-2, is AAGVIQSPRHLIKEKRETATLKCYPIPRHDTVYWYQQGPGQDPQFLISFYEKMQSDKGSIPDRFSAQQFSDYHSELNMSSLELGDSALYFCASSPGLGEFGYTFGSGTRLTVV.

This clone is categorized as medium-sized. The CDR3: CAISGSTGSAYGYTF. For the CDR3, the DNA is TGTGCCATCAGTGGCTCGACAGGGTCGGCCTATGGCTACACCTTC. This sequence joins TRBV10-3 and TRBJ1-2; 7 nucleotides match TRBD1. CDR1 is ENHRY and CDR2 is SYGVKD in the germline V gene. The CDR3 spans 15 residues. The junction had 9 bases not matched to a gene; V was cut back by 4 bases and J by 4 bases.

This rearrangement joins TRBV30 to TRBJ2-1; unclear D gene. CDR3 length: 11 residues. Germline-derived CDR1 and CDR2 are GTSNPN and SVGIG (reference sequence). V was shortened by 3 bases and J by 9 bases, with 9 bases between the two germline ends. The CDR3 spells CAWRGLGEQFF. CDR3 DNA sequence: TGTGCCTGGAGGGGCTTGGGTGAGCAGTTCTTC.

This clone was observed a handful of times. V and J are TRBV4-1 and TRBJ1-1, with D unresolved. Per germline, CDR1 MGHRA and CDR2 YSYEKL. With 3 bases removed from V and 5 bases from J, the gap between germline ends came to 10 bases. This CDR3 has 13 amino acids. The CDR3 DNA sequence: TGCGCCAGCAGCCACCCGTTACAGACTGAAGCTTTCTTT. It codes for CASSHPLQTEAFF.

On this clone: One junction end disagrees with the germline gene, perhaps due to a read error. V usage is TRBV15 and J usage is TRBJ2-7; tentatively, D is TRBD2 (5 bases). The CDR3 sequence is 12 residues long. Germline lookup yields CDR1 LNHNV and CDR2 YYDKDF (reference sequence). CDR3 bases: TGTGCCACCAGCAGGGACTCCTACGGGCAGTACTTC. Amino acids: CATSRDSYGQYF.

This rearrangement joins TRBV4-1 to TRBJ1-1, with D possibly matching TRBD1 (5 bases). The CDR3 loop spans 15 amino acids. From germline, CDR1 is MGHRA and CDR2 YSYEKL. V lost 0 bases, J lost 4 bases, and 12 bases lay in between. The CDR3 region is CASSQEAGMVTEAFF. CDR3 nucleotides: TGCGCCAGCAGCCAAGAGGCAGGGATGGTCACTGAAGCTTTCTTT.